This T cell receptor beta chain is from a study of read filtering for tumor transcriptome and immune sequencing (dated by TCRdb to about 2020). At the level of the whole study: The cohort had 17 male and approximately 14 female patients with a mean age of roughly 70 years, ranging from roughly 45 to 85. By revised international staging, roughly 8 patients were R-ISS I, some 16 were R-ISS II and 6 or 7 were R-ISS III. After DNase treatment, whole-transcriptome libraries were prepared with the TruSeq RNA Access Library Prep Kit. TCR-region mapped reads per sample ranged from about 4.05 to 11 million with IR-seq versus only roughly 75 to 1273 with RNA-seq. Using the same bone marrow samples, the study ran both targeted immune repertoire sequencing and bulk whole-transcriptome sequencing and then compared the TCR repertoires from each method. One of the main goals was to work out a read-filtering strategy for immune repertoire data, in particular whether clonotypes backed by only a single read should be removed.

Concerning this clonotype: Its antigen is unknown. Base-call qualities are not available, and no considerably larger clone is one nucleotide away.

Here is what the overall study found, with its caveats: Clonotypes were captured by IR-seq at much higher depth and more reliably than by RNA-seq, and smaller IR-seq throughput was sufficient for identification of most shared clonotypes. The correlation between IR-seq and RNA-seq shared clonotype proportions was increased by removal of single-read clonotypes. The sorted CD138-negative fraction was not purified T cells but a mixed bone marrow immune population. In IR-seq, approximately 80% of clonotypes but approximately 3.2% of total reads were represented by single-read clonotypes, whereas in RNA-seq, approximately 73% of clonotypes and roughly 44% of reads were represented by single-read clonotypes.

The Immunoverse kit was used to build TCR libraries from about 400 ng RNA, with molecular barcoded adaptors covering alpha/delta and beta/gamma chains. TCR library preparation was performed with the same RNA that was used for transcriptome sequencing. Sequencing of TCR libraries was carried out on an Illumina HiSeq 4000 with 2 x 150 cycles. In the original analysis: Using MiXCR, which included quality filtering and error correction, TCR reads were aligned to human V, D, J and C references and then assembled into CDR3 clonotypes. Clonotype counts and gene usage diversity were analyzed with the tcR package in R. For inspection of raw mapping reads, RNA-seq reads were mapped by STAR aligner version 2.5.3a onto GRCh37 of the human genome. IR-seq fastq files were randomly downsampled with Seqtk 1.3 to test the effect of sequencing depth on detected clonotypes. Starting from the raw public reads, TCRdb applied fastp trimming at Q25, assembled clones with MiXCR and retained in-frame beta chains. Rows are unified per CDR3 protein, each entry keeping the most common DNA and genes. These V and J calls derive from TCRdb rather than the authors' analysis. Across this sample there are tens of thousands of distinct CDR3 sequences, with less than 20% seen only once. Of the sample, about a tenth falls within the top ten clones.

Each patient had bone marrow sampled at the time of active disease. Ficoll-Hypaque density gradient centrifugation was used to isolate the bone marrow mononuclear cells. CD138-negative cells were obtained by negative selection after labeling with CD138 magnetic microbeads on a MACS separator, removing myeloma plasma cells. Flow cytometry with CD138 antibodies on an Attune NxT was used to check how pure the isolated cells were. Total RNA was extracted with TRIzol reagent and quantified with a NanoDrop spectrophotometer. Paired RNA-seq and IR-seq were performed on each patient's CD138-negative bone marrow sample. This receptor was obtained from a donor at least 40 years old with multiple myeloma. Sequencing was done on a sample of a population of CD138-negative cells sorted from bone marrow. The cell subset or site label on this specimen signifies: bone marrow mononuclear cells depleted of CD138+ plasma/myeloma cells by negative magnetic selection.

The nucleotide sequence is TGCAGTGCTAGAGGGACTAGCGGCTCATACAATGAGCAGTTCTTC. Its protein is CSARGTSGSYNEQFF. The sequence joins TRBV20-1 to TRBJ2-1; TRBD2 fits 10 bases in the junction. CDR1 is given as DFQATT and CDR2 as SNEGSKA, both from the germline V gene (reference sequence). Trimming takes 1 base off V and 4 bases off J; junction bases not matched to a gene: 4. Reading from cysteine to phenylalanine, the CDR3 counts 15 amino acids. Just CDR3 DNA is preserved here, 45 bases in frame from base 1.